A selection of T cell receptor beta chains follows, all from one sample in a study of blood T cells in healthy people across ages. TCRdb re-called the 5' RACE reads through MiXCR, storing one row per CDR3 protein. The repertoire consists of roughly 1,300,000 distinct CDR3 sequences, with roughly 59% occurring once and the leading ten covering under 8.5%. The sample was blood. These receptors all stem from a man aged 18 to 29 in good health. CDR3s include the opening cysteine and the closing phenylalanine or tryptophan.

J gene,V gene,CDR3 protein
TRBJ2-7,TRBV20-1,CSATRYQAQYF
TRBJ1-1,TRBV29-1,CSVELLLDTEAFF
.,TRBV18,CASSSTNSIQETQYF
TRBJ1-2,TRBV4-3,CASSQDTGYGYTF
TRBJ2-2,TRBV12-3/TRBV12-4,CASSLGGHSNTGELFF
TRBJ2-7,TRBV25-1,CASSKNPPGEQYF
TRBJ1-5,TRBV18,CASSPTGNQPQHF
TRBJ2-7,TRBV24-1,CATSDPHASYEQYF
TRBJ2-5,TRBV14,CARSQRRTVQETQYF
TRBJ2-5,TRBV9,CASSGTGVETQYF
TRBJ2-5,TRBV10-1,CASSEWPWETQYF
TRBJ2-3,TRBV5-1,CASSLGDVTSGASYF
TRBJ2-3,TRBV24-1,CATSETRTGANTDTQYF
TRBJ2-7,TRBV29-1,CSVPGTTGYEQYF
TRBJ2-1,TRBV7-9,CASSLVGLVGNEQFF
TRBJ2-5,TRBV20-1,CSAAGTGAEAQYF
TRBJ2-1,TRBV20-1,CSARKTVRYNEQFF
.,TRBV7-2,CASSLRTGHLPNLYEQYF
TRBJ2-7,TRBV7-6,CASSTGRGASYEQYF
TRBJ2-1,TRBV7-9,CASSFQGAGLYNEQFF
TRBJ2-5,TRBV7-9,CASSLGTGTKLETQYF
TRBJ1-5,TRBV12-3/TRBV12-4,CASSARGASNQPQHF
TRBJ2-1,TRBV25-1,CASSDRADEQFF
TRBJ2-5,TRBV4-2,CASSQDVGRMQETQYF
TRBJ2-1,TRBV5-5,CASSLLQRGDEQFF
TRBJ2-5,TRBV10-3,CAISMGQGETQYF
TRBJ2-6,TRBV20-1,CSARAEGRLSSGANVLTF
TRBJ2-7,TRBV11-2,CASSFNGAYEQYF
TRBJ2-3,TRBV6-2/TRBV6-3,CASSYSLSGTDTQYF
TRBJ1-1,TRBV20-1,CSARDLAAFF
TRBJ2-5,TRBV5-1,CASSSDADPQETQYF
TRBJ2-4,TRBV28,CASSSTPAKNIQYF
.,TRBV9,CASSAQYQETQYF
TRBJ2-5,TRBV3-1,CASSRTPDFKETQYF
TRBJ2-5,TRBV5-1,CASSLEASGEQETQYF
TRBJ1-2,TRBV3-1,CASSQDVTNYYGYTF
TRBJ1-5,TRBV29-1,CSVEGWDRGENQPQHF
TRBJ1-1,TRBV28,CASSQASGRAFF
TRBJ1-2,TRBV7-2,CASSLADGNYGGYTF
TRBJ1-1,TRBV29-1,CSVEDMPDRLRRNTEAFF
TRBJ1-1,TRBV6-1,CASSEAFGAGWYTEAFF
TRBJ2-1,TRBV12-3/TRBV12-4,CASSLSTGRPNNERFF
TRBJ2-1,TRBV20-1,CSARGVRDPNEQFF
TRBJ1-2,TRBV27,CASSLSPGTHNYGYTF
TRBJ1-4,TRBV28,CASSRPGQGYEKLFF
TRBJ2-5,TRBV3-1,CASSQGWTGGEEETQYF
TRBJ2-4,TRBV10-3,CAISGDLLVGEQYF
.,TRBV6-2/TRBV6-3,CASSGPARGQSYEQYF
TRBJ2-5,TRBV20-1,CSAPKGTSGIGGQETQYF